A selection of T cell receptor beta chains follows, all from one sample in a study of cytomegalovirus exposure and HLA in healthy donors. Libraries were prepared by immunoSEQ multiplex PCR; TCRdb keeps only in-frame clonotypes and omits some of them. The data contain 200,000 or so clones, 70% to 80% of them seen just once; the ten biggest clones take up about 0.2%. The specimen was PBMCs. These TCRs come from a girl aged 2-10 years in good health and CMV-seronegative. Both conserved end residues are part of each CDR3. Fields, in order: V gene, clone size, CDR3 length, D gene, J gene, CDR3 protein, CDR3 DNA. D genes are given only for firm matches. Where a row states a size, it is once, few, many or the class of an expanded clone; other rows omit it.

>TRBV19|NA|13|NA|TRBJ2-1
CASSISISNEQFF
TGTGCCAGTAGTATCTCTATTAGCAATGAGCAGTTCTTC
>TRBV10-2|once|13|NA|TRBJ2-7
CTSSEKAGGEQYF
TGCACCAGCAGTGAGAAGGCGGGTGGGGAGCAGTACTTC
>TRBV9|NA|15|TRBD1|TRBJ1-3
CASSIQGVSGNTIYF
TGTGCCAGCAGCATACAGGGGGTCTCTGGAAACACCATATATTTT
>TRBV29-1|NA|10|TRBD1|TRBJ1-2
CSAGQDGYTF
TGCAGCGCCGGACAGGATGGCTACACCTTC
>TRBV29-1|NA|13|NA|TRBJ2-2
CSVVPSNTGELFF
TGCAGCGTTGTCCCGTCGAACACCGGGGAGCTGTTTTTT
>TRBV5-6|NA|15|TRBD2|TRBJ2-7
CASSLATSGAYEQYF
TGTGCCAGCAGCTTGGCGACTAGCGGGGCCTACGAGCAGTACTTC
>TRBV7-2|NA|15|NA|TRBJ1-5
CASSLSWGPHQPQHF
TGTGCCAGCAGCCTTTCATGGGGGCCCCATCAGCCCCAGCATTTT
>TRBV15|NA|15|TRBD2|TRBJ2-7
CATSSTSGGLYEQYF
TGTGCCACCAGCAGTACTAGCGGGGGCCTATACGAGCAGTACTTC
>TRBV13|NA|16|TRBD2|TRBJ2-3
CASSLELAGFTDTQYF
TGTGCCAGCAGCTTAGAGCTAGCGGGATTCACAGATACGCAGTATTTT
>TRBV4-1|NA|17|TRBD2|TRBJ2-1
CASSQTKLAVYYNEQFF
TGCGCCAGCAGCCAAACCAAGCTAGCGGTATATTACAATGAGCAGTTCTTC
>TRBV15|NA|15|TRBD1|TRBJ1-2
CATSVRHTGGEGYTF
TGTGCCACCAGCGTACGACACACAGGGGGGGAGGGCTACACCTTC
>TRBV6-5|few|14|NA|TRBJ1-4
CASSYSRGGEKLFF
TGTGCCAGCAGTTACTCGAGGGGGGGTGAAAAACTGTTTTTT
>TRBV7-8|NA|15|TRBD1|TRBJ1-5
CASSLQGALGQPQHF
TGTGCCAGCAGCTTACAGGGGGCGCTGGGTCAGCCCCAGCATTTT
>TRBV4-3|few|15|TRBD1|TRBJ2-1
CASSQVGTGRSEQFF
TGCGCCAGCAGCCAAGTCGGGACAGGGAGGAGTGAGCAGTTCTTC
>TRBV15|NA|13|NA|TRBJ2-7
CATSKERIGEQYF
TGTGCCACCAGCAAGGAGCGCATCGGGGAGCAGTACTTC
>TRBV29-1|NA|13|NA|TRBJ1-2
CSALNGVNYGYTF
TGCAGCGCACTAAACGGGGTAAACTATGGCTACACCTTC
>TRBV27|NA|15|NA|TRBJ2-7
CASSLCEVWLNEQYF
TGTGCCAGCAGTTTGTGTGAGGTTTGGCTCAACGAGCAGTACTTC
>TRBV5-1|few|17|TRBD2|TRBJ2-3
CASSLRGSGASTDTQYF
TGCGCCAGCAGCTTAAGAGGTAGCGGGGCATCCACAGATACGCAGTATTTT
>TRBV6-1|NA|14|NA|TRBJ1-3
CASMAPRVGNTIYF
TGTGCCAGCATGGCCCCCCGTGTTGGAAACACCATATATTTT
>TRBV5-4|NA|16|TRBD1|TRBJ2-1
CASSFSRGQIYNEQFF
TGTGCCAGCAGCTTCTCACGGGGACAGATTTACAATGAGCAGTTCTTC
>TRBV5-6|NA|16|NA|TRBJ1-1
CASSGGVWDVDTEAFF
TGTGCCAGCAGCGGGGGCGTTTGGGACGTTGACACTGAAGCTTTCTTT
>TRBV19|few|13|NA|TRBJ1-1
CASSISGETEAFF
TGTGCCAGTAGTATTTCCGGGGAGACTGAAGCTTTCTTT
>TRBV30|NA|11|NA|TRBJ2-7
CAWSRLGEQYF
TGTGCCTGGAGTCGACTAGGCGAGCAGTACTTC
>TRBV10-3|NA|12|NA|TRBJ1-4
CATGQANEKLFF
TGTGCCACCGGTCAGGCTAATGAAAAACTGTTTTTT